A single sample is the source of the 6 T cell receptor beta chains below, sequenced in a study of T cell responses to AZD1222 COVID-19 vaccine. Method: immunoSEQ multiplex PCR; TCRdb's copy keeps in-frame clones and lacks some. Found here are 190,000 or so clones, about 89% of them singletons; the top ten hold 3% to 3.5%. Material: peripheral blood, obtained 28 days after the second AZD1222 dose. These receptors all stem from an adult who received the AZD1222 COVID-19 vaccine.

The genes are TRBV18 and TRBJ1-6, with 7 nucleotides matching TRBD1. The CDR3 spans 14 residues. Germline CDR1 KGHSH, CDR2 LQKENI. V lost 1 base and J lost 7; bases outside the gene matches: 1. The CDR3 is CASSPQGANSPLHF. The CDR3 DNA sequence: TGTGCCAGCTCACCACAGGGGGCAAATTCACCCCTCCACTTT.

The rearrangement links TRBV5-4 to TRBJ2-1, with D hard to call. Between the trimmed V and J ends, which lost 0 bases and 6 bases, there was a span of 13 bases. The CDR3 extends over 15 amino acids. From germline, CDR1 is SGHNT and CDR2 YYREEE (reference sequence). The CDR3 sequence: CASSLGPSPVNEQFF. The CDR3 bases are TGTGCCAGCAGCTTGGGACCAAGCCCCGTCAATGAGCAGTTCTTC.

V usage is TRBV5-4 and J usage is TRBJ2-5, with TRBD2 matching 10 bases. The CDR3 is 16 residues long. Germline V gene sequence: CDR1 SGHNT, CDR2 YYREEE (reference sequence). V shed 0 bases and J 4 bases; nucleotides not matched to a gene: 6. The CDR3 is CASSLVAGGLGETQYF. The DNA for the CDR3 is TGTGCCAGCAGCTTGGTAGCGGGGGGTTTAGGAGAGACCCAGTACTTC.

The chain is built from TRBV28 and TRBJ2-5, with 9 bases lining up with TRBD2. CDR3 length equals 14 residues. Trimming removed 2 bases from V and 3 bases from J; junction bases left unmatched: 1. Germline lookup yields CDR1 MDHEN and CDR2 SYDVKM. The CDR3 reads CASSLPSGKETQYF. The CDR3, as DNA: TGTGCCAGCAGTTTACCTAGCGGGAAAGAGACCCAGTACTTC.

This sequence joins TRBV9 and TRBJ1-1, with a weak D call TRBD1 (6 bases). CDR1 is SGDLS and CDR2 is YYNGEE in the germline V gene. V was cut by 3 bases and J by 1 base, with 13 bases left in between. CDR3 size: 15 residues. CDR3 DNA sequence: TGTGCCAGCAGCGCGGCAGGGGTATGGAACACTGAAGCTTTCTTT. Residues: CASSAAGVWNTEAFF. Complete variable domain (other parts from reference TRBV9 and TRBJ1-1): DSGVTQTPKHLITATGQRVTLRCSPRSGDLSVYWYQQSLDQGLQFLIQYYNGEERAKGNILERFSAQQFPDLHSELNLSSLELGDSALYFCASSAAGVWNTEAFFGQGTRLTVV.

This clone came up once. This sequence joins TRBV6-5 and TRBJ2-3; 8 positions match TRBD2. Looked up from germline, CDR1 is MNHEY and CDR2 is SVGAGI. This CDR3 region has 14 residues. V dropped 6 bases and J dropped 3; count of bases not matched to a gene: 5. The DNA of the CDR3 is TGTGCCAGCAGGCCGGGACTAGGGACAGATACGCAGTATTTT. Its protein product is CASRPGLGTDTQYF.